The clone carrying this TCR beta chain was observed a few times. Its antigen is as yet unknown. These data belong to a study of cytomegalovirus exposure and HLA in healthy donors. Whole-study context: Inside one of the first data releases sat about 85 million unique TCRs taken from HLA-typed donors.

Study-wide findings and caveats: Links to common viral pathogens appeared, in a later analysis, for several of the most significant clusters. Listed as cytomegalovirus-associated were about 160 TCR beta chains.

Trimming shortened V by 2 bases and J by 0 bases, and 4 bases separated the two germline ends. The CDR3 covers 13 residues. The germline gives CDR1 SGHVS, CDR2 FNYEAQ. Vbeta (60) and Jbeta (13) primers were used in the PCR. The protocol was immunoSEQ multiplex PCR, while the TCRdb copy is restricted to in-frame clones and leaves out a portion. The profile covers 160,000 or so clones, with around 73% appearing a single time and 1.4% taken by the ten largest. The chain is built from TRBV7-6 and TRBJ1-1, with D hard to call. The sample taken for sequencing was PBMCs. This TCR derives from a male donor in good health and CMV-seronegative. Here the CDR3 DNA reads TGTGCCAGCAGCTTACAGGTGAACACTGAAGCTTTCTTT. Its protein product is CASSLQVNTEAFF.